The T cell receptor beta chain described here comes from a study of glioma-infiltrating T cells after dendritic cell vaccination. Selection required adequate fresh-frozen tumor tissue plus more than two years' survival data. Isocitrate dehydrogenase mutation was absent in all glioblastoma patients. The ends lost 6 bases at V and 5 bases at J; junction bases unmatched: 12. The CDR3 totals 15 residues. Germline V gene sequence: CDR1 MRHNA, CDR2 SNTAGT. The PCR used 60 V beta and 13 J beta primers. TCRdb's copy holds only in-frame clones and misses some; the assay was immunoSEQ multiplex PCR. This repertoire shows approximately 90,000 clones, 70% to 90% found once; its top ten account for under 3%.

This TCR came from a human donor with glioblastoma. The chain recombines TRBV6-4 with TRBJ1-2; 7 nucleotides agree with TRBD1. This specimen consisted of blood, obtained before dendritic cell vaccination. DNA for the CDR3: TGTGCCAGCAGCTTATCTCCGGGACAGAGATATGGCTACACCTTC. Translating gives CASSLSPGQRYGYTF.